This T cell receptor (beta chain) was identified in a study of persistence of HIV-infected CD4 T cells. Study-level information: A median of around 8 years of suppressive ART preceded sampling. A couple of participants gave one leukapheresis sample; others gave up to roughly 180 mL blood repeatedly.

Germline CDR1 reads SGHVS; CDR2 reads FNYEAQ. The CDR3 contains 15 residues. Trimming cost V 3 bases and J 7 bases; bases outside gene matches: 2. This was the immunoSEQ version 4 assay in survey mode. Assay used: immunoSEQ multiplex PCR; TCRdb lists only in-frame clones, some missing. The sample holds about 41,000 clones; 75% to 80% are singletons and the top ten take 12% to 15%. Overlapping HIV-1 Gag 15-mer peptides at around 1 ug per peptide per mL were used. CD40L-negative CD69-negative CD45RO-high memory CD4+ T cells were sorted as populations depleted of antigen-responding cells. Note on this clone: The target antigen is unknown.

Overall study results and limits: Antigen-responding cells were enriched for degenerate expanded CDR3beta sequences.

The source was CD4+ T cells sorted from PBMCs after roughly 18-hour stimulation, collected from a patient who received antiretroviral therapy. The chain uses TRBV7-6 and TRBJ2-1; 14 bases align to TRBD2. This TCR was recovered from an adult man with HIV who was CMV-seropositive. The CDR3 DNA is TGTGCCAGCAGCTTCGGACTAGCGGGGGGAAATGAGCAGTTCTTC. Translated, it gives CASSFGLAGGNEQFF.